This T cell receptor beta chain is drawn from a study of long-term antiretroviral therapy in people with HIV. Study-wide results and caveats: Clones showing expansion before ART dominated the repertoire at all time points. The study lacked data on ART adherence, viral resistance or therapy changes.

Survey-level resolution applied to immunoSEQ assay v3.0. Data came from immunoSEQ multiplex PCR; TCRdb stores just in-frame clones and leaves some out. The profile covers fewer than 55,000 clones, with 90% to 95% appearing a single time and less than 3% taken by the ten largest. Germline V lookup: CDR1 SGHAT, CDR2 FQNNGV. The V end lost 5 bases, the J end lost 4 bases, and 12 bases lay between the germline ends. The CDR3 loop spans 14 amino acids. This clone occurred once. Its specificity is unknown. The chain recombines TRBV11-2 with TRBJ2-1; D is possibly TRBD2 (6 bases). Material: unsorted PBMCs, obtained 3.7 years after starting antiretroviral therapy. The sequence came from a woman between 45 and 60 years old with HIV. CDR3 sequence: CASSLWAGYNEQFF. The DNA for the CDR3 is TGTGCCAGCAGCCTATGGGCGGGGTACAATGAGCAGTTCTTC.